This T cell receptor beta chain was observed in a study of technical replicates of blood from a few donors. Only in-frame clones appear in the TCRdb table, and some are missing; sequencing was by immunoSEQ multiplex PCR. The sample consists of over 85,000 clones, 95% to 96% of them appearing once. Trimming removed 9 bases from V and 4 bases from J, with 19 bases in between. Germline V lookup: CDR1 LNHDA, CDR2 SQIVND (reference sequence). The CDR3 is 15 amino acids. The specimen sequenced was T cells isolated from PBMCs. The genes are TRBV19 and TRBJ1-3; D uncertain. The receptor was isolated from a human donor in good health. Here the CDR3 reads CARLLGLSSGNTIYF. CDR3 DNA: TGTGCCAGACTTCTGGGCCTCTCTTCGGGAAACACCATATATTTT.